This TCR beta chain was captured in a study of OX40 agonist ivuxolimab in advanced cancers. Broadly, across the study: Ivuxolimab was an agonistic, fully human IgG2 monoclonal antibody directed against OX40 (CD134), a costimulatory receptor. Intravenous ivuxolimab was administered to patients every 2 weeks at six dose levels: 0.01, 0.1, 0.3, 1.5, 3 and 10 mg/kg. Of the roughly 52 patients in dose escalation, 19 had hepatocellular carcinoma, some 15 had melanoma, 9 had renal cell carcinoma and 9 had head and neck cancer. The dose-escalation cohort was approximately 83% male with a mean age of approximately 60 years, ranging from roughly 23 to 85. Patients were allowed to have had prior anti-PD-1, anti-PD-L1 or anti-CTLA-4 therapy, and approximately 43% of the dose-escalation patients had previously received checkpoint inhibitors. Three dose-escalation patients achieved partial responses, one with hepatocellular carcinoma and two with cutaneous melanoma. Peripheral TCRbeta sequencing aimed to test whether ivuxolimab altered TCR sequence diversity and caused clonal T-cell expansion. The paper describes the monotherapy dose-escalation part (N = 52 patients) of the phase I trial of ivuxolimab. Broader findings and caveats from the paper: At doses of 0.1 to 3.0 mg/kg, clonal expansion of both CD4+ and CD8+ T cells in blood was seen between baseline and week 6. Low levels of normalized T-cell clonal expansion were also seen in some patients who did not respond. The antigen specificity of the peripheral T cells that underwent clonal expansion was not determined. In the 0.1-3.0 mg/kg groups, partial responders were among the patients with the lowest normalized peripheral clonal expansion, particularly in CD8+ T cells. After ivuxolimab, more expanded clones were found on average in CD8+ T cells than in CD4+ T cells.

Concerning this clone: What this receptor recognizes is not known. No base qualities exist here, and no much larger clone lies one base off it.

For sequencing of the TCRbeta CDR3 region, genomic DNA was extracted from the sorted cells. The immunoSEQ Assay was used to sequence the TCRbeta CDR3 regions. What TCRdb holds here is the immuneACCESS table cut down to in-frame rearrangements. Part of the clones is not present; checked against another copy, under half of the missing clones reflect an unresolved V gene, and the others are unexplained. The sample table shows about 61,000 clones, and 92% are seen once. Clones ranked in the top ten supply roughly 25% of the sample. Patients with a history of autoimmune disease or receiving systemic immunosuppression were excluded from the trial. Peripheral blood for TCR sequencing was collected from all dose cohorts at baseline, on cycle 4 day 1, and on cycle 7 day 1. Samples were obtained from an open-label, multicenter, first-in-human phase I dose-escalation trial of ivuxolimab. Adults with locally advanced or metastatic melanoma, renal cell carcinoma, hepatocellular carcinoma or head and neck squamous cell carcinoma were enrolled in the trial. Before TCR sequencing, CD4+ T cells and CD8+ T cells were sorted from peripheral blood as separate populations.

The germline V gene (reference sequence) yields MNHEY for CDR1 and SMNVEV for CDR2. V sheds 5 bases and J sheds 4 bases, leaving 8 bases between their ends. The CDR3 spans 12 residues, from the cysteine through the phenylalanine. CDR3 DNA is the only sequence kept; it has 36 bases, read in frame from the first base. The origin of this receptor is an adult with an advanced solid tumor such as melanoma, head and neck, liver or kidney cancer. The specimen was CD4+ or CD8+ T cells sorted from blood, collected in a trial of the OX40 agonist ivuxolimab. The rearrangement joined TRBV27 to TRBJ2-5; TRBD1 is a possible D gene, resting on 7 matching bases. The base sequence is TGTGCCAGCAGTCAGGGGGGAGAGACCCAGTACTTC. Its coded protein is CASSQGGETQYF.